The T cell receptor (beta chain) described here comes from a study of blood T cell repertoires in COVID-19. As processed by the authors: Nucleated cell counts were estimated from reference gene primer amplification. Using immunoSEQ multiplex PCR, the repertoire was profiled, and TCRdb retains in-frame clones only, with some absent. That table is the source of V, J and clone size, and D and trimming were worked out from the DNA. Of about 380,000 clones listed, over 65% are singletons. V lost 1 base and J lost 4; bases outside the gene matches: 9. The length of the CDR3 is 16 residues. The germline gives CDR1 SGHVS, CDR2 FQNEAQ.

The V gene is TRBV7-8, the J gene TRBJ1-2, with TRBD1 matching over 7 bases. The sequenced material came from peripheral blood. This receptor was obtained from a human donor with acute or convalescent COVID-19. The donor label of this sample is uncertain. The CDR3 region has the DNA TGTGCCAGCAGCTTAGTCGAGGGACAGTCCTTCTATGGCTACACCTTC. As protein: CASSLVEGQSFYGYTF.